These 5 T cell receptor beta chains originate from one sample sequenced in a study of T cells in Graves' hyperthyroidism and ophthalmopathy. Amplified TCR beta CDR3 regions came from RNA transcripts. RT-PCR in the first round (using the HTBI primer set) targeted the TCR CDR3. MiXCR, run by TCRdb on the multiplex PCR reads, gives a single entry per CDR3 protein. The sample shows approximately 400,000 distinct CDR3 sequences, about 18% of them seen only once. Sequencing input: blood. The receptors were sampled from a man between 18 and 29 years old with Graves' ophthalmopathy.

This clonotype was seen ten or more times. The chain employs TRBV11-2 and TRBJ1-4; no definite D call. The CDR3 contains 12 residues. Germline V gives CDR1 SGHAT, CDR2 FQNNGV. Trimming cost V 5 bases and J 8 bases, with 9 bases left between them. The CDR3 reads CASSRDREKLFF. The CDR3 coding sequence is TGTGCCAGCAGCCGCGATCGGGAAAAACTGTTTTTT.

This clonotype was detected a few times. V usage is TRBV3-1 and J usage is TRBJ1-1, with 7 bases fitting TRBD1. Trimming at V came to 1 base and at J to 0 bases, leaving 8 bases not matched to a gene. The CDR3 extends over 17 amino acids. CDR1 is LGHDT and CDR2 is YNNKEL in the germline V gene (reference sequence). The CDR3 region has the DNA TGTGCCAGCAGCCAAGGTGGCAGGGGGGCTATGAACACTGAAGCTTTCTTT. Protein product: CASSQGGRGAMNTEAFF.

This clonotype was recorded at least ten times. The chain recombines TRBV7-8 with TRBJ2-3; the match to TRBD2 covers 7 bases. Germline V lookup: CDR1 SGHVS, CDR2 FQNEAQ. The V and J ends lost 5 bases and 8 bases, in that order; junction bases with no gene match: 19. This CDR3 spans 17 amino acids. The CDR3: CASSPLPSGAGEPTQYF. The CDR3 DNA sequence: TGTGCCAGCAGCCCTCTCCCCAGCGGGGCGGGGGAGCCTACGCAGTATTTT.

This clonotype was counted ten times or more. The chain recombines TRBV2 with TRBJ2-2; D may be TRBD1 (6 bases). Trimming removed 6 bases from V and 3 bases from J, with 14 bases in between. CDR3 length: 15 amino acids. Germline V gene data show CDR1 as SNHLY and CDR2 as FYNNEI. The CDR3 region is CASRSGEWDTGELFF. CDR3 DNA: TGTGCCAGCAGGTCAGGGGAGTGGGACACCGGGGAGCTGTTTTTT.

This clonotype was observed many times. The chain couples TRBV7-8 to TRBJ1-2, with D possibly matching TRBD1 (6 bases). This CDR3 is built from 14 residues. V shed 3 bases and J shed 1 base, with 9 bases lying between them. Germline CDR1 and CDR2: SGHVS and FQNEAQ. CDR3 amino acids: CASSFRGINYGYTF. The DNA for the CDR3 is TGTGCCAGCAGCTTCAGGGGAATTAACTATGGCTACACCTTC.